Given below is one T cell receptor beta chain in context. As yet, its antigen is unknown. Preparing the TCRbeta library involved the use of unique molecular identifiers. MiXCR, applied by TCRdb to the PCR reads, yields one record per CDR3 protein. The sample records 98,000 or so distinct CDR3 sequences, 5% to 8% being singletons. This entry belongs to a study of T-cell reconstitution after alpha-beta-depleted transplantation in children. The study, taken as a whole, reports: Reportedly, roughly two months post-transplant, alpha-beta T cells arose from several hundred expanded graft clones.

Per germline, CDR1 MNHNS and CDR2 SASEGT. The ends were cut back, 5 bases at V and 6 bases at J, with 17 bases in the middle. CDR3 size: 14 residues. The source is a male patient aged 2-9 years who had a stem cell transplant for acute lymphoblastic leukemia, so the T cells may come from the graft donor. This chain uses TRBV6-1 with TRBJ2-7; a weak D match, TRBD2 (6 bases). The material was PBMCs, mostly from graft donor cells, obtained 360 days after TCRalphabeta/CD19-depleted stem cell transplant. CDR3: CASSTGGPRGEQYF. The CDR3 region has the DNA TGTGCCAGCAGTACCGGAGGGCCACGGGGCGAGCAGTACTTC.